These 5 T cell receptor beta chains were sequenced from one sample in a study of blood T cell repertoires in COVID-19. Clones were sequenced by immunoSEQ multiplex PCR, and TCRdb holds only the in-frame ones, with some missing. The sample has under 200,000 clones; roughly 80% are singletons. Sequences were obtained from peripheral blood. These TCRs come from a woman aged 65 to 85 with COVID-19, enrolled during active disease.

V is TRBV3-1 (or the pseudogene TRBV3-2) and J is TRBJ2-3, with 7 positions matching TRBD2. V shed 0 bases, J shed 4 bases, and the junction held 10 bases outside the gene matches. Germline CDR1 LGHDT, CDR2 YNNKEL (reference sequence). The CDR3 has 17 residues. The CDR3 coding sequence is TGTGCCAGCAGCCAAGAAGTCGGGCGGGAGATCTCAGATACGCAGTATTTT. Translating it yields CASSQEVGREISDTQYF.

The J gene is TRBJ2-1, the V gene TRBV7-2; TRBD2 matches 15 bases. V shed 6 bases and J 1 base; nucleotides not matched to a gene: 7. CDR3 size: 18 residues. Germline values: CDR1 SGHTA, CDR2 FQGNSA. The CDR3 loop reads CASRPGLAGGKSYNEQFF. CDR3 nucleotide sequence: TGTGCCAGCAGACCGGGACTAGCGGGAGGTAAATCCTACAATGAGCAGTTCTTC. Based on the CDR3 plus reference TRBV7-2 and TRBJ2-1, the full variable domain is GAGVSQSPSNKVTEKGKDVELRCDPISGHTALYWYRQSLGQGLEFLIYFQGNSAPDKSGLPSDRFSAERTGGSVSTLTIQRTQQEDSAVYLCASRPGLAGGKSYNEQFFGPGTRLTVL.

This chain connects TRBV7-2 to TRBJ2-1; 9 nucleotides match TRBD2. In germline, CDR1 is SGHTA, CDR2 FQGNSA. The CDR3 is made up of 17 amino acids. V lost 5 bases to trimming and J lost 4 bases; unmatched junction nucleotides: 12. The chain's CDR3 is CASSPRIAGEGYNEQFF. The CDR3 DNA reads TGTGCCAGCAGCCCTCGTATAGCGGGAGAGGGGTACAATGAGCAGTTCTTC.

The chain employs TRBV5-3 and TRBJ2-7, with a tentative D call TRBD2 (5 bases). TRBV5-3 has ORF status, its function being uncertain. The CDR3 extends over 15 amino acids. V was clipped by 0 bases and J by 0 bases, with 10 bases between them. The CDR3 bases are TGTGCCAGAAGCTTGGAGCTTCGGGGCTCCTACGAGCAGTACGTC. It yields the protein CARSLELRGSYEQYV.

Of note for this clone: Sequence at one end of the junction differs from germline and may be a read error. The gene calls are TRBV7-7 and TRBJ2-1; weak D call: TRBD2 (5 bases). The germline gives CDR1 SSHAT, CDR2 FNYEAQ (reference sequence). CDR3 size: 14 residues. The CDR3 sequence: CASSPEGFYNEQFF. Here the CDR3 DNA reads TGTGCTAGCAGCCCCGAGGGCTTCTACAATGAGCAGTTCTTC.